The TCR beta chain described here comes from a study of shared clonotypes between healthy human individuals. The CDR3 extends over 16 amino acids. Germline V gene lookup returns CDR1 SGHRS and CDR2 YFSETQ. V shed 3 bases and J 4 bases; nucleotides not matched to a gene: 11. Here immunoSEQ multiplex PCR was the method, and the copy in TCRdb shows in-frame clones only, minus some. The sample has fewer than 1.4 million clones, 78% seen once; the top ten hold around 0.6%. This clone is a singleton in its sample. Sequencing was performed on memory CD4+ T cells from PBMCs. Subset meaning: CD45RA-negative fraction. This chain joins TRBV5-1 and TRBJ1-1; 8 positions match TRBD1. The TCR comes from a man in his late teens or twenties in good health. Some clones in this sample may be carry-over from other donors' samples. CDR3 bases: TGCGCCAGCAGCTCCGAACCACAGGGGGGCGGCACTGAAGCTTTCTTT. Amino acid sequence: CASSSEPQGGGTEAFF.